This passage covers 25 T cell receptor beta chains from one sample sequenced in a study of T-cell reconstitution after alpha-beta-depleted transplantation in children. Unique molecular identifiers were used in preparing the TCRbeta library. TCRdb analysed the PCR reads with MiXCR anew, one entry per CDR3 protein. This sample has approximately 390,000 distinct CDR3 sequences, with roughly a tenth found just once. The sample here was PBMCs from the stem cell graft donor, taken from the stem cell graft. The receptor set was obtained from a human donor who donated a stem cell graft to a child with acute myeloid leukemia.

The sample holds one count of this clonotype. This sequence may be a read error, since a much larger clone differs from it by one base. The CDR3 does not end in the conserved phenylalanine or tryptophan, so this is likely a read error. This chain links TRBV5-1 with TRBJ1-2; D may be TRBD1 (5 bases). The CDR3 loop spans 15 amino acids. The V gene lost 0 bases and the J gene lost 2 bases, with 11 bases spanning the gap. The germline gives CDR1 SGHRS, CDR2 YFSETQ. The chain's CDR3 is CASSLAGAGNYGYTL. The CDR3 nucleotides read TGCGCCAGCAGCTTGGCTGGGGCAGGGAACTATGGCTACACCTTA.

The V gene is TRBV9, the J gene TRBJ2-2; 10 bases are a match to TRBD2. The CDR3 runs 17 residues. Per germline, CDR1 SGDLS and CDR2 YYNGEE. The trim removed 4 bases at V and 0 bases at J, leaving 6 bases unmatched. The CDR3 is CASSPWTSGANTGELFF. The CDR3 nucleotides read TGTGCCAGCAGCCCCTGGACTAGCGGAGCGAACACCGGGGAGCTGTTTTTT.

CDR3 nucleotides: TGTGCCAGCAGCTTAGTCAGGACCGGGGAGCTGTTTTTT. Translated: CASSLVRTGELFF. The chain couples TRBV7-9 to TRBJ2-2; D is undetermined. Germline CDR1 reads SEHNR; CDR2 reads FQNEAQ (reference sequence). The CDR3 consists of 13 residues. The V gene lost 1 base and the J gene lost 5 bases, with 5 bases spanning the gap.

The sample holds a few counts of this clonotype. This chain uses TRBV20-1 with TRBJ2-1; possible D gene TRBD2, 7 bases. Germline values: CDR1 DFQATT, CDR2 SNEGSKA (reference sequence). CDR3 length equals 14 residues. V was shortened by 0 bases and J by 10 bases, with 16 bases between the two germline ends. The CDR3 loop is CSARERGPQSEQFF. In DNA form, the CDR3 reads TGCAGTGCTAGAGAGCGGGGGCCCCAATCGGAGCAGTTCTTC.

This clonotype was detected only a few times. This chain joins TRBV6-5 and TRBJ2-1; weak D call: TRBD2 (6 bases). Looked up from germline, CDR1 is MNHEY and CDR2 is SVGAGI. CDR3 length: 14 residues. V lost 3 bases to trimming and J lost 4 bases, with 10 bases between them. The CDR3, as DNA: TGTGCCAGCAGTTATGGCGGGGCGTACAATGAGCAGTTCTTC. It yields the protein CASSYGGAYNEQFF.

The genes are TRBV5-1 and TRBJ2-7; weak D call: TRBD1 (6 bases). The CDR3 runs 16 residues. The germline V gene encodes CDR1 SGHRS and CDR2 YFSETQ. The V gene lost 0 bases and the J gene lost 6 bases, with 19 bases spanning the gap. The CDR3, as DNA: TGCGCCAGCAGCTTGGATGGGGACATAACCCGGTTCGAGCAGTACGTC. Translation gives CASSLDGDITRFEQYV.

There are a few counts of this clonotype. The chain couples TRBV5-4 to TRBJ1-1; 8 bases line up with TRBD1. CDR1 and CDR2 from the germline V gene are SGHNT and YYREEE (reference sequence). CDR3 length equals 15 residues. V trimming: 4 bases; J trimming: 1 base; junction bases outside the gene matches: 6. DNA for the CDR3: TGTGCCAGCAGCACGAAGACAGGGGCGAACACTGAAGCTTTCTTT. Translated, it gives CASSTKTGANTEAFF.

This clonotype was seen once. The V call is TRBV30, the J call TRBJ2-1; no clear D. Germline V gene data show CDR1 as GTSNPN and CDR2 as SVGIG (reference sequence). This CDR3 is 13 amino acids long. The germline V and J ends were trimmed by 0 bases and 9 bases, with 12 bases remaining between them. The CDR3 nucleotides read TGTGCCTGGAGTGTTAGTAGGAATGGTGAGCAGTTCTTC. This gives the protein CAWSVSRNGEQFF. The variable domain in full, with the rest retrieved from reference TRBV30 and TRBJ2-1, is SQTIHQWPATLVQPVGSPLSLECTVEGTSNPNLYWYRQAAGRGLQLLFYSVGIGQISSEVPQNLSASRPQDRQFILSSKKLLLSDSGFYLCAWSVSRNGEQFFGPGTRLTVL.

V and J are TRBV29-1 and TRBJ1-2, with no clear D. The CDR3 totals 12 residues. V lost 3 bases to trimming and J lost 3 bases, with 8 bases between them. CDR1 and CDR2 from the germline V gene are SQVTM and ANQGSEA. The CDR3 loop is CSVERRDYGYTF. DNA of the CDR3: TGCAGCGTTGAGCGGAGGGACTATGGCTACACCTTC.

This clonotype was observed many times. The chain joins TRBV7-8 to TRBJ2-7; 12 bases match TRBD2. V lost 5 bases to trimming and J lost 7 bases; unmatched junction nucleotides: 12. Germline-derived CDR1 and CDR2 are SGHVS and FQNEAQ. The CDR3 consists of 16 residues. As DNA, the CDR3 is TGTGCCAGCAGCGCGACTAGCGGGAGAGGGGCTGGGGAGCAGTACTTC. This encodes CASSATSGRGAGEQYF. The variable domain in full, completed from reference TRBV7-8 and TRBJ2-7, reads GAGVSQSPRYKVAKRGQDVALRCDPISGHVSLFWYQQALGQGPEFLTYFQNEAQLDKSGLPSDRFFAERPEGSVSTLKIQRTQQEDSAVYLCASSATSGRGAGEQYFGPGTRLTVT.

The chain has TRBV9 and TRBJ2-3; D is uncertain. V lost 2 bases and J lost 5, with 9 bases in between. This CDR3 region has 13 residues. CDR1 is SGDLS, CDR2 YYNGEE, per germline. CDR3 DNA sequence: TGTGCCAGCAGCGTTGGGGTGCGAGATACGCAGTATTTT. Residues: CASSVGVRDTQYF.

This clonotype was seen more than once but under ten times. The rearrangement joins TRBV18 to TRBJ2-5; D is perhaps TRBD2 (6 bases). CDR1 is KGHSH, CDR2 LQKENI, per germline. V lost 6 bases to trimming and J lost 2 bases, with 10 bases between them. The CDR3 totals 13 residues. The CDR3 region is CASSGGVQETQYF. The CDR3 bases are TGTGCCAGCTCCGGCGGGGTTCAAGAGACCCAGTACTTC.

The CDR3: CSARGPAGGYTEAFF. DNA of the CDR3: TGCAGTGCTAGGGGACCGGCAGGTGGATACACTGAAGCTTTCTTT. V is TRBV20-1 and J is TRBJ1-1; D is possibly TRBD1 (5 bases). V was cut by 3 bases and J by 3 bases, with 17 bases left in between. Germline loops: CDR1 DFQATT, CDR2 SNEGSKA (reference sequence). The CDR3 is 15 amino acids.

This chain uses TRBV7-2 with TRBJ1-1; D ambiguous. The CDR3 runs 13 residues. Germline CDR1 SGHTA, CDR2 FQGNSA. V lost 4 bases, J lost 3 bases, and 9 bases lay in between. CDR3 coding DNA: TGTGCCAGCAGCTCCCGGACCTACACTGAAGCTTTCTTT. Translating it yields CASSSRTYTEAFF.

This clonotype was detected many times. The CDR3 region is CASTGALGGTEAFF. For the CDR3, the DNA is TGTGCCAGCACGGGGGCTCTTGGAGGCACTGAAGCTTTCTTT. This chain uses TRBV27 with TRBJ1-1, with a tentative D call TRBD1 (6 bases). From germline, CDR1 is MNHEY and CDR2 SMNVEV (reference sequence). The CDR3 is made up of 14 amino acids. V lost 7 bases, J lost 4 bases, and 16 bases lay in between.

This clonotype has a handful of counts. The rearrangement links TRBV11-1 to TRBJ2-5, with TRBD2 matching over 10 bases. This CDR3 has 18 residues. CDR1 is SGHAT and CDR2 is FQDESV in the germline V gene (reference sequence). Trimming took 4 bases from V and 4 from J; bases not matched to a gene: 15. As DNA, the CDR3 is TGTGCCAGCAGCTATTTAGCGGGAGGAGTCAGGTCGTCAGAGACCCAGTACTTC. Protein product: CASSYLAGGVRSSETQYF.

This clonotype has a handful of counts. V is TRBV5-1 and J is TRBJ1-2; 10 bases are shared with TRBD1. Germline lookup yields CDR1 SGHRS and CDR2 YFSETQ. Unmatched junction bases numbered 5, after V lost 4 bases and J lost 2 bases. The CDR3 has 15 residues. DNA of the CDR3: TGCGCCAGCAGCGATCCGGGACAGGGGAACTATGGCTACACCTTC. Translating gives CASSDPGQGNYGYTF.

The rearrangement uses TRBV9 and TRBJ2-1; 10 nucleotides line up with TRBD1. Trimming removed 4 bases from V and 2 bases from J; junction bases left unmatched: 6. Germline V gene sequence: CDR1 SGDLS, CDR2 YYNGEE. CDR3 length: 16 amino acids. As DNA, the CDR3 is TGTGCCAGCAGCTTATCTGGACAGGGGGCCTACAATGAGCAGTTCTTC. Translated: CASSLSGQGAYNEQFF.

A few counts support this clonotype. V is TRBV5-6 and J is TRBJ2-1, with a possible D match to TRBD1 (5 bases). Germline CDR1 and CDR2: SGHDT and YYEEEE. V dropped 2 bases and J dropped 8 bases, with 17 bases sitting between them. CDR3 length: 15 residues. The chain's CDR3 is CASSFKPRLGDEQFF. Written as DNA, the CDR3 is TGTGCCAGCAGCTTCAAACCCCGTTTAGGGGATGAGCAGTTCTTC.

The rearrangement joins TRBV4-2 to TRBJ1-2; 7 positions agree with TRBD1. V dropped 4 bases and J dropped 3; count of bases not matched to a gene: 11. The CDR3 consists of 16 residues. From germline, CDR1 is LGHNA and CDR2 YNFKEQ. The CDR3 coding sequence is TGTGCCAGCAGCCCTCACGGCGGGACAGTTGACTATGGCTACACCTTC. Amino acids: CASSPHGGTVDYGYTF.

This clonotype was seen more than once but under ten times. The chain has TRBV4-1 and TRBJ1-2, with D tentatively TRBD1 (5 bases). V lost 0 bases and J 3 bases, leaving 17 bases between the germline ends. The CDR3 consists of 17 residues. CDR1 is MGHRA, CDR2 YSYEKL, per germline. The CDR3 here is CASSQDRGPQAYYGYTF. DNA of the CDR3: TGCGCCAGCAGCCAAGACAGAGGGCCACAGGCGTACTATGGCTACACCTTC.

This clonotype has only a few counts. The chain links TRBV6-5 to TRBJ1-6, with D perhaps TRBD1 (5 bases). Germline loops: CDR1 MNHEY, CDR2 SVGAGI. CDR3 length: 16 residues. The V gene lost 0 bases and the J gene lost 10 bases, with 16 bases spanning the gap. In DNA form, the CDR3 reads TGTGCCAGCAGTTACTCGCCGGGCGGAAGGGGCTCACCCCTCCACTTT. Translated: CASSYSPGGRGSPLHF.

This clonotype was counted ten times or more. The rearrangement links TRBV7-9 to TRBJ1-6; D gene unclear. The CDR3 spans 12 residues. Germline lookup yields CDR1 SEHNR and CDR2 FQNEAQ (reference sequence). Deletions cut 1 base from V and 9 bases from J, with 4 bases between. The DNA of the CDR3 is TGTGCCAGCAGCTTAGACAGTTCACCCCTCCACTTT. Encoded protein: CASSLDSSPLHF.

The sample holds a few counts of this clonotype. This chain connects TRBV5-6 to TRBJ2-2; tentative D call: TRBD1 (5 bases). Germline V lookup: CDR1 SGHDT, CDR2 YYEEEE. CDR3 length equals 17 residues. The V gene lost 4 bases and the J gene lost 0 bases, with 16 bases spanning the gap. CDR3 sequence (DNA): TGTGCCAGCAGCACCCTGGGGTGGGGCCCGAACACCGGGGAGCTGTTTTTT. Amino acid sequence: CASSTLGWGPNTGELFF.

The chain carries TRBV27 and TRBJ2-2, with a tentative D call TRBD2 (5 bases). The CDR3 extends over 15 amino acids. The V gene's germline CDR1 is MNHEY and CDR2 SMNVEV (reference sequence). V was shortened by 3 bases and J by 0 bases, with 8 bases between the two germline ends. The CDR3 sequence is CASSLYGTNTGELFF. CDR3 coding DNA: TGTGCCAGCAGTTTGTACGGGACGAACACCGGGGAGCTGTTTTTT.